This TCR beta chain came from a study of PD-1 blockade in classical Hodgkin lymphoma (dated by TCRdb to about 2020). A note on the overall study: Nivolumab dosing was 3 mg/kg intravenously every 2 weeks, continuing until either disease progression or unacceptable toxicity. A peripheral blood immune signature of response to PD-1 blockade in classical Hodgkin lymphoma was defined using TCR beta sequencing and CyTOF. Study-level results and caveats: By C4D1, a significant rise was seen in CD4+ TCR diversity but not in CD8+ TCR diversity (p=0.0027 vs p=0.16), and the rise was most apparent among complete responders (p=0.02). Among trial patients, those achieving complete response had baseline diversity similar to that of newly diagnosed patients, while diversity was significantly lower in partial responders and progressors. Baseline TCR diversity was reported to be lower in newly diagnosed patients than in healthy donors and to be lower still in relapsed/refractory patients. Patients starting nivolumab less than 1 year after ASCT had lower diversity and were excluded from later analyses to avoid confounding by immune reconstitution. The study covered only a single clinical trial cohort, and the causes of the repertoire differences, possibly disease activity or prior therapy, were still not defined.

Trimming removed 0 bases from V and 5 bases from J, leaving 10 bases between the germline ends. The CDR3 runs 14 amino acids, cysteine and phenylalanine included. The retained sequence is limited to the CDR3, 42 bases, with the frame set at the first base. CDR1 and CDR2 are read off the germline V gene (reference sequence) as LNHDA and SQIVND. The sample's time point label, decoded: cycle 2 day 1 (C2D1) of nivolumab. All trial patients had relapsed after autologous stem cell transplantation, with cohorts A, B and C differing in prior brentuximab vedotin exposure. A total of 50 to 70 patients with relapsed/refractory classical Hodgkin lymphoma made up the trial cohort, and each patient's best overall response was complete response, partial response or progressive disease. In the multi-cohort phase II CheckMate 205 trial, trial patients received single-agent nivolumab. Best overall response was determined by an independent review committee according to the 2007 International Working Group response criteria. Trial PBMCs were collected immediately before nivolumab initiation (C1D1) and during therapy at cycle 2 day 1 and cycle 4 day 1. Peripheral blood was collected in 8 mL Vacutainer Cell Preparation Tubes, from which PBMCs were isolated by centrifugation and then cryopreserved.

Comment on this clone: Its antigen specificity is not known. No base quality information exists; no much larger clone differs at one position.

Genomic DNA was isolated using the Qiagen DNeasy kit from unsorted PBMCs as well as from negatively selected CD4+ and CD8+ fractions. TCR beta CDR3 regions were subjected to amplification by immunoSEQ multiplex PCR with primers that anneal to V and J segments. A synthetic immune receptor repertoire was used to minimize amplification bias, and remaining bias was computationally removed after sequencing. In the original analysis: Repertoire diversity was quantified as the Shannon entropy index using custom Python scripts. Unsorted, CD4+ and CD8+ repertoires were analyzed separately, except in combined analyses where CD4+ and CD8+ sequences were merged in silico. Clonal expansion was defined as a frequency increase of at least 2-fold after treatment compared with C1D1, and clones undetected at baseline were assigned a pseudocount of 0.5. Singleton clones were defined as clones with 0 or 1 copy at C1D1, and non-singleton clones were defined as clones with 2 or more copies. By matching protein sequences in sorted samples from the same patient, clones expanded in unsorted samples were annotated as CD4+, CD8+ or unknown. Wilcoxon tests were applied to paired samples to test diversity changes from C1D1 to C4D1. TCRdb took this table from immuneACCESS and kept in-frame rearrangements with V and J called. Such tables lack part of the clones; where checked against another copy, unresolved V genes explain under half of the gap, and the rest is unexplained. For V, J and clone size, that table is used; D and trimming come from the DNA. The table for this sample lists roughly 96,000 clones; about 88% of them were counted only once. The ten largest clones capture roughly 10% of the sample.

The chain is assembled from TRBV19 and TRBJ2-5; TRBD2 might be the D gene, on 5 matching bases. The TCR originated in a human donor with classical Hodgkin lymphoma. This specimen was peripheral blood mononuclear cells (PBMCs), taken before the second cycle of nivolumab. The CDR3 protein: CASSIDRGDETQYF. The DNA sequence is TGTGCCAGTAGTATAGATCGGGGTGATGAGACCCAGTACTTC. Reference TRBV19 and TRBJ2-5 proteins supply the regions before and after the CDR3; the full variable domain is: DGGITQSPKYLFRKEGQNVTLSCEQNLNHDAMYWYRQDPGQGLRLIYYSQIVNDFQKGDIAEGYSVSREKKESFPLTVTSAQKNPTAFYLCASSIDRGDETQYFGPGTRLLVL.